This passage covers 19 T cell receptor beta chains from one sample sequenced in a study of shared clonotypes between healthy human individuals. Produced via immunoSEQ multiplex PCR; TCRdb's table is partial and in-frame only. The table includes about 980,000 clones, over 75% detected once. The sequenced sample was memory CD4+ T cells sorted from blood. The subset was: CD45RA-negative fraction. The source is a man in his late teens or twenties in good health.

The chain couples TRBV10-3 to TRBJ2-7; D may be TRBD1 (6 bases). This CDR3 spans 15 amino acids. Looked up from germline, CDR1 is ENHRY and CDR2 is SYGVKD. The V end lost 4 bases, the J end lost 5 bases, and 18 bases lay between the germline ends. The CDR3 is CAISGSAQGRDEQYF. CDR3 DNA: TGTGCCATCAGTGGGTCGGCGCAGGGGCGGGACGAGCAGTACTTC.

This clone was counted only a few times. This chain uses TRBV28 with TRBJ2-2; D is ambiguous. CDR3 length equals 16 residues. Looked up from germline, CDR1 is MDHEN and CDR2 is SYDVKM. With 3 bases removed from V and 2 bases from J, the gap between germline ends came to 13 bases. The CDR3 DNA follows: TGTGCCAGCAGTTTCAGTTGGGTCCCCAACACCGGGGAGCTGTTTTTT. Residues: CASSFSWVPNTGELFF.

CDR3 protein: CAATSGGSSYEQYF. The CDR3 DNA reads TGTGCCGCCACGTCCGGGGGGAGCTCCTACGAGCAGTACTTC. The chain carries TRBV10-3 and TRBJ2-7; 7 bases match TRBD2. The ends lost 11 bases at V and 0 bases at J; junction bases unmatched: 10. Germline V lookup: CDR1 ENHRY, CDR2 SYGVKD. The CDR3 is 14 amino acids.

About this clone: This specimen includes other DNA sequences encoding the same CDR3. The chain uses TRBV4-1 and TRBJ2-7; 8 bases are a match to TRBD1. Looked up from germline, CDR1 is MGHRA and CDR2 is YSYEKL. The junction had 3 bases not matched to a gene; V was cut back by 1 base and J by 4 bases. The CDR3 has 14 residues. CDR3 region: CASSQADRGYEQYF. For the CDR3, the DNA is TGCGCCAGCAGCCAAGCCGACAGGGGATACGAGCAGTACTTC.

CDR3 sequence: CASSPLGTSGDNEQFF. The CDR3 region has the DNA TGTGCCAGCAGTCCCCTAGGGACTAGCGGGGACAATGAGCAGTTCTTC. The gene calls are TRBV27 and TRBJ2-1; 13 nucleotides agree with TRBD2. V lost 5 bases and J lost 5; bases outside the gene matches: 6. From germline, CDR1 is MNHEY and CDR2 SMNVEV (reference sequence). The CDR3 sequence is 16 residues long.

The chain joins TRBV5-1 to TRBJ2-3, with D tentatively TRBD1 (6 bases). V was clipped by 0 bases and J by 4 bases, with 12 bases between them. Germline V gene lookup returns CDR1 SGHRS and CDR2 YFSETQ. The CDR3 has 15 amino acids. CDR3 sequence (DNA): TGCGCCAGCAGCTTGGGTGGGGGCGCGCCAGATACGCAGTATTTT. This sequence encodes CASSLGGGAPDTQYF.

The CDR3 DNA reads TGCGCCAGCAGCCGGTCCGGGACAAGCCGCCCCGGGGAGCTGTTTTTT. This codes for CASSRSGTSRPGELFF. This chain connects TRBV5-1 to TRBJ2-2, with a possible D match to TRBD1 (6 bases). Trimming removed 4 bases from V and 6 bases from J, with 19 bases in between. The CDR3 runs to 16 residues. The germline gives CDR1 SGHRS, CDR2 YFSETQ. Drawing the rest from reference TRBV5-1 and TRBJ2-2, the complete variable domain is KAGVTQTPRYLIKTRGQQVTLSCSPISGHRSVSWYQQTPGQGLQFLFEYFSETQRNKGNFPGRFSGRQFSNSRSEMNVSTLELGDSALYLCASSRSGTSRPGELFFGEGSRLTVL.

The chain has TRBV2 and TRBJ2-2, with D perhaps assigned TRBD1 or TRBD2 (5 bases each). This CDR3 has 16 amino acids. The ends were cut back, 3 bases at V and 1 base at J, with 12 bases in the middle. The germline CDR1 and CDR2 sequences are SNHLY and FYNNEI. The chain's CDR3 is CASSEGRILNTGELFF. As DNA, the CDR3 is TGTGCCAGCAGTGAGGGACGGATCCTGAACACCGGGGAGCTGTTTTTT.

The CDR3 nucleotides read TGTGCCAGCAGTGTGCAGCGGCAGCCCCAGCATTTT. Its protein product is CASSVQRQPQHF. The V and J genes are TRBV6-1 and TRBJ1-5; D not resolved. Looked up from germline, CDR1 is MNHNS and CDR2 is SASEGT. Trimming removed 4 bases at V and 7 bases at J, with 8 bases between. The CDR3 loop spans 12 amino acids.

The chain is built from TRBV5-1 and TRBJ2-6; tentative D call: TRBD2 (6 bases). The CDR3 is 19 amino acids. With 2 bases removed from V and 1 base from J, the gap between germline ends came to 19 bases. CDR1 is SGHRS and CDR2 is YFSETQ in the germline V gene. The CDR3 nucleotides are TGCGCCAGCAGCTTCTACCGTAGCGGACCTATTTCTGGGGCCAACGTCCTGACTTTC. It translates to CASSFYRSGPISGANVLTF.

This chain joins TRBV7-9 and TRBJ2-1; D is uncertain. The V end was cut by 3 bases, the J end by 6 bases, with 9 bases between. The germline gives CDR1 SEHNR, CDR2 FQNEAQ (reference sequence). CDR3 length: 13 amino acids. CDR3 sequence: CASSFPPGNEQFF. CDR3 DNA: TGTGCCAGCAGCTTTCCGCCCGGCAATGAGCAGTTCTTC.

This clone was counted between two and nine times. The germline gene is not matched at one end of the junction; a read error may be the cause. The CDR3: CASSPTVGPSSEQYF. The CDR3 region has the DNA TGTGCCAGCAGTCCGACTGTGGGTCCCTCCTCCGAGCAGTACTTC. The V gene is TRBV27, the J gene TRBJ2-7, with no clear D. CDR1 MNHEY and CDR2 SMNVEV come from the germline V gene (reference sequence). CDR3 length equals 15 residues.

In DNA, the CDR3 is TGTGCCAGCAGCTCCGGGGTAGCGGGAGTCGGTGAGCAGTTCTTC. It encodes CASSSGVAGVGEQFF. The J gene is TRBJ2-1, the V gene TRBV11-2; 9 bases fit TRBD2. Per germline, CDR1 SGHAT and CDR2 FQNNGV. The CDR3 length is 15 residues. The ends lost 4 bases at V and 9 bases at J; junction bases unmatched: 10.

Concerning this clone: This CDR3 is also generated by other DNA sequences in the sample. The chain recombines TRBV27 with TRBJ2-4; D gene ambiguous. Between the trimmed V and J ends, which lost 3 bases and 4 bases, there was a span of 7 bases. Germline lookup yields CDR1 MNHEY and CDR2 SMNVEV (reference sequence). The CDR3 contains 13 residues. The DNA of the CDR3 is TGTGCCAGCAGTTTGACGGTGAAAAACATTCAGTACTTC. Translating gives CASSLTVKNIQYF.

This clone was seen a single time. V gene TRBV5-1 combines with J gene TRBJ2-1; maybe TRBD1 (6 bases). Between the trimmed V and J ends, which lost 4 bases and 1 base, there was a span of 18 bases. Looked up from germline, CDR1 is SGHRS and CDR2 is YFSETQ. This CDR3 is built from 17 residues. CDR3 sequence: CASSLGARTGSYNEQFF. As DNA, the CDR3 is TGCGCCAGCAGCCTAGGGGCTAGAACAGGGTCCTACAATGAGCAGTTCTTC. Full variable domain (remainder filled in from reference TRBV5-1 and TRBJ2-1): KAGVTQTPRYLIKTRGQQVTLSCSPISGHRSVSWYQQTPGQGLQFLFEYFSETQRNKGNFPGRFSGRQFSNSRSEMNVSTLELGDSALYLCASSLGARTGSYNEQFFGPGTRLTVL.

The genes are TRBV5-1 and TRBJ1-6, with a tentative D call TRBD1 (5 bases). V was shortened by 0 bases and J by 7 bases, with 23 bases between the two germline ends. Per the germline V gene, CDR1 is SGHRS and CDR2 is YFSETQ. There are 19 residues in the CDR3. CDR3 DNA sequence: TGCGCCAGCAGCTTGGGGCTTATCCTCGGGACGGAGGGAAATTCACCCCTCCACTTT. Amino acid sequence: CASSLGLILGTEGNSPLHF.

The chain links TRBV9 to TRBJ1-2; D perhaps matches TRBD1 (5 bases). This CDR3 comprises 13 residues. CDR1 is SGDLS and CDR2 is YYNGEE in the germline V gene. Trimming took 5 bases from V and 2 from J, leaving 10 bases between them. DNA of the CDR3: TGTGCCAGCAGTAACGGGGGAAACTATGGCTACACCTTC. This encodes CASSNGGNYGYTF.

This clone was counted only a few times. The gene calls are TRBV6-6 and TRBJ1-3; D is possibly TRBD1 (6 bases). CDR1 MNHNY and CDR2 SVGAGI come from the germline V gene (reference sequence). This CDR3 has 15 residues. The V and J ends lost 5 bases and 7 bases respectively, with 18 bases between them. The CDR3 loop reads CASSLGAGRRNTIYF. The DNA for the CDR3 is TGTGCCAGCAGTCTGGGGGCCGGTCGGAGGAACACCATATATTTT.

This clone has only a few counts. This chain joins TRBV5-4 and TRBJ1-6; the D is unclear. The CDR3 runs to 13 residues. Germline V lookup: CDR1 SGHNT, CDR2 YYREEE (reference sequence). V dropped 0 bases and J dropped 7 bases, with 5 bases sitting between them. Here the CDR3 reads CASSLEGNSPLHF. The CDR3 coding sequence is TGTGCCAGCAGCTTGGAAGGGAATTCACCCCTCCACTTT.